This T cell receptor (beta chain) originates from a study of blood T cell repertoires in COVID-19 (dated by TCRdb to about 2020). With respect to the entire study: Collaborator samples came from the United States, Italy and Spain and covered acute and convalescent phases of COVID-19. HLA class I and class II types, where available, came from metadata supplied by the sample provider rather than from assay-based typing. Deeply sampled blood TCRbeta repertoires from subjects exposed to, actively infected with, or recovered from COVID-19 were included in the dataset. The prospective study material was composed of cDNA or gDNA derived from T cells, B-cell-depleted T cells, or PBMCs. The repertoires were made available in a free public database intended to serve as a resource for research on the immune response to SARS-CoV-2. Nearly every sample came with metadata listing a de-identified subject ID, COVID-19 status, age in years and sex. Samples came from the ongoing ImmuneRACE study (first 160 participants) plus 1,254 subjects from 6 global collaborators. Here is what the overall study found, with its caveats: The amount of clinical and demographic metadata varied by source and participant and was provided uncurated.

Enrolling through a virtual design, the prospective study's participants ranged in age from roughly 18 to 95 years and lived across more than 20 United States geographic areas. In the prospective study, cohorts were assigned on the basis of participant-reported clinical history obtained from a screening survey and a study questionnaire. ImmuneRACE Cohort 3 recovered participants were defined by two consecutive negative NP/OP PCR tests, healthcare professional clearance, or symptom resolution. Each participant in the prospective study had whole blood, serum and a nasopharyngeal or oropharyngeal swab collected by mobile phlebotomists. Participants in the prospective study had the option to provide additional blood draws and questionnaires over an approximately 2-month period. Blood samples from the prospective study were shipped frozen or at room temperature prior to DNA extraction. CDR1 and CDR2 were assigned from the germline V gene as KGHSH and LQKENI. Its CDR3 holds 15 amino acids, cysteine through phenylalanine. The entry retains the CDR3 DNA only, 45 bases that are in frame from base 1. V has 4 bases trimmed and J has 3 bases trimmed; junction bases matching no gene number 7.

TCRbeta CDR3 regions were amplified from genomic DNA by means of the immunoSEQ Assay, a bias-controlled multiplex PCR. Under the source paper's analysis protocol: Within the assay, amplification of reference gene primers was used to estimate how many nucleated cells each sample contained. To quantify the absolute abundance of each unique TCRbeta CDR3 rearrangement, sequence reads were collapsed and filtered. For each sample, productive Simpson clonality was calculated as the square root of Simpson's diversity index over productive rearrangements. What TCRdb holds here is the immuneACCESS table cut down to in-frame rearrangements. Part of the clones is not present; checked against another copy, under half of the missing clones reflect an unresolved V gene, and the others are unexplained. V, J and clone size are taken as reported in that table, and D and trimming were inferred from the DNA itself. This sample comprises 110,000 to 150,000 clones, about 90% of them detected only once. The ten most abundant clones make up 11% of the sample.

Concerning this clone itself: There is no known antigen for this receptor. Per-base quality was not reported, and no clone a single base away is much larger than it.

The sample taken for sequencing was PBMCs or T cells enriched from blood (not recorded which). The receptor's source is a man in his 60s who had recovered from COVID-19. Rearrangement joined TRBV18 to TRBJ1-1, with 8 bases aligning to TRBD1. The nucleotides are TGTGCCAGCTCACTAAAACAGGGGGGGGACACTGAAGCTTTCTTT. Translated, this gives CASSLKQGGDTEAFF.